These 12 T cell receptor beta chains originate from one sample sequenced in a study of T cells in Graves' hyperthyroidism and ophthalmopathy. RNA transcripts served as the template for amplifying TCR beta CDR3 regions. The HTBI primer set drove a first-round RT-PCR of the TCR CDR3. TCRdb processed the multiplex PCR reads anew with MiXCR; each CDR3 protein has one entry. In the table there are hundreds of thousands of distinct CDR3 sequences, roughly 14% of which are singletons. Sequenced input: blood. The receptors derive from a woman between 40 and 55 years old with Graves' ophthalmopathy.

This clonotype was counted ten times or more. The chain uses TRBV29-1 and TRBJ1-1; perhaps TRBD1 as D (6 bases). This CDR3 region has 11 residues. Germline loops: CDR1 SQVTM, CDR2 ANQGSEA. V was pared by 6 bases and J by 6 bases, with 11 bases between. This chain's CDR3 is CSVDRSSEAFF. The DNA for the CDR3 is TGCAGCGTCGACAGGTCCTCTGAAGCTTTCTTT. Full variable domain (missing parts from reference TRBV29-1 and TRBJ1-1): SAVISQKPSRDICQRGTSLTIQCQVDSQVTMMFWYRQQPGQSLTLIATANQGSEATYESGFVIDKFPISRPNLTFSTLTVSNMSPEDSSIYLCSVDRSSEAFFGQGTRLTVV.

Ten or more counts support this clonotype. The chain employs TRBV6-1 and TRBJ2-7, with no clear D. Germline-derived CDR1 and CDR2 are MNHNS and SASEGT. Trimming removed 4 bases from V and 3 bases from J, with 16 bases in between. CDR3 size: 15 residues. The CDR3 DNA reads as TGTGCCAGCAGTGTTAGGCCACCCCAGATCTACGAGCAGTACTTC. It codes for CASSVRPPQIYEQYF.

This clonotype showed up many times. A much larger clone lies one base from this, so it may be a read error. V and J are TRBV6-1 and TRBJ2-7; TRBD2 matches 13 bases. Germline CDR1 MNHNS, CDR2 SASEGT. Trimming cost V 6 bases and J 4 bases; bases outside gene matches: 9. CDR3 length equals 16 residues. CDR3 residues: CASSATGTSGEYEQYF. The CDR3 region has the DNA TGTGCCAGCAGCGCGACCGGGACTAGCGGGGAGTACGAGCAGTACTTC.

This clonotype has more than one count but fewer than ten. V usage is TRBV6-2 or TRBV6-3 and J usage is TRBJ2-7, with D perhaps matching TRBD2 (6 bases). V shed 6 bases and J shed 2 bases, with 14 bases lying between them. CDR3 length equals 14 residues. Germline V gene lookup returns CDR1 MNHEY and CDR2 SVGEGT. The CDR3 here is CASSRGYSTYEQYF. The CDR3 DNA reads TGTGCCAGCAGCCGGGGGTATAGTACCTACGAGCAGTACTTC.

This clonotype has ten or more counts. V is TRBV20-1 and J is TRBJ2-7; 13 bases fit TRBD2. Germline CDR1 and CDR2: DFQATT and SNEGSKA (reference sequence). With V trimmed by 3 bases and J by 2 bases, 4 bases remained unmatched. There are 15 residues in the CDR3. The CDR3 bases are TGCAGTGCTAGGGGGACTAGCGGGAACCCCTACGAGCAGTACTTC. Translating gives CSARGTSGNPYEQYF.

This clonotype appeared many times. V and J are TRBV6-2 or TRBV6-3 and TRBJ1-5, with D perhaps matching TRBD1 (6 bases). V dropped 2 bases and J dropped 6 bases, with 23 bases sitting between them. This CDR3 is built from 18 residues. Germline CDR1 is MNHEY and CDR2 is SVGEGT. CDR3 in amino acids: CASSYPKEGGTSVQPQHF. CDR3 coding DNA: TGTGCCAGCAGTTACCCGAAGGAGGGGGGGACTTCGGTTCAGCCCCAGCATTTT.

This clonotype came up many times. The J gene is TRBJ2-2, the V gene TRBV6-1; TRBD2 agrees at 7 bases. The CDR3 extends over 15 amino acids. From germline, CDR1 is MNHNS and CDR2 SASEGT. V was pared by 6 bases and J by 0 bases, with 4 bases of the junction left unmatched. CDR3 loop: CASSRDYPNTGELFF. CDR3 coding DNA: TGTGCCAGCAGCAGGGACTACCCGAACACCGGGGAGCTGTTTTTT.

In its sample, this clonotype was seen many times. CDR3 nucleotides: TGTGCCAGCAGTTTCCTGGGAGGTGATCAGCCCCAGCATTTT. Encoded protein: CASSFLGGDQPQHF. This chain connects TRBV27 to TRBJ1-5; D unresolved. This CDR3 has 14 residues. V lost 3 bases and J lost 5, with 11 bases in between. Per the germline V gene, CDR1 is MNHEY and CDR2 is SMNVEV (reference sequence).

At least ten counts were recorded for this clonotype. The chain uses TRBV29-1 and TRBJ2-5, with D possibly being TRBD1 (6 bases). V lost 4 bases and J lost 5, with 17 bases in between. Germline V gene lookup returns CDR1 SQVTM and CDR2 ANQGSEA. This CDR3 contains 14 residues. Here the CDR3 DNA reads TGCAGCGTTGCTTCCACAGGGTCCGGGGAGACCCAGTACTTC. Translating it yields CSVASTGSGETQYF.

This clonotype was counted at least ten times. The V and J genes are TRBV28 and TRBJ2-7, with 9 bases identical to TRBD2. The J segment lost 2 bases and the V segment lost 6 bases, leaving 8 bases of the junction unmatched. Germline V gene sequence: CDR1 MDHEN, CDR2 SYDVKM. The CDR3 has 15 amino acids. The CDR3 protein is CASSSSSGVPYEQYF. CDR3 DNA: TGTGCCAGCAGCTCCTCTAGCGGGGTTCCCTACGAGCAGTACTTC.

This clonotype has just a few counts. The chain is built from TRBV12-3 or TRBV12-4 and TRBJ2-7; TRBD2 matches at 7 bases. V shed 3 bases, J shed 5 bases, and the junction held 10 bases outside the gene matches. The CDR3 sequence is 15 residues long. The CDR3 reads CASSFFGGGHHEQYF. The CDR3 nucleotides read TGTGCCAGCAGTTTTTTTGGGGGAGGGCATCACGAGCAGTACTTC.

This clonotype was detected ten times or more. The genes are TRBV19 and TRBJ2-2; D possibly corresponds to TRBD1 (5 bases). Per the germline V gene, CDR1 is LNHDA and CDR2 is SQIVND (reference sequence). V lost 10 bases and J 6 bases, leaving 9 bases between the germline ends. The CDR3 loop spans 11 amino acids. CDR3 amino acids: CATQGAGELFF. The CDR3 coding sequence is TGTGCCACCCAAGGGGCCGGGGAGCTGTTTTTT.